This T cell receptor (beta chain) was obtained from a study of T-cell reconstitution after alpha-beta-depleted transplantation in children. Germline V gives CDR1 MNHNS, CDR2 SASEGT. The CDR3 is 15 residues long. V lost 6 bases and J lost 0, with 14 bases in between. Researchers prepared the TCRbeta library using unique molecular identifiers, the study reports. MiXCR, applied by TCRdb to the PCR reads, yields one record per CDR3 protein. The table shows a few hundred thousand distinct CDR3 sequences, with 9.7% occurring only once. In its sample, this clonotype was seen a few times. The sequence was obtained from a human donor who donated a stem cell graft to a child with SCID. The sequenced sample was PBMCs from the stem cell graft donor, obtained from the stem cell graft. V usage is TRBV6-1 and J usage is TRBJ2-5; no reliable D call. The chain's CDR3 is CASSRNPGNQETQYF. Written as DNA, the CDR3 is TGTGCCAGCAGCCGGAACCCGGGCAACCAAGAGACCCAGTACTTC.